The present T cell receptor beta chain was sequenced within a study of T cells in women clearing cervical HPV infection. Whole-study findings and limits: TRBV6-7 relative abundance averaged roughly 0.099% in cases and about 0.17% in controls.

CDR1 is SGHRS and CDR2 is YFSETQ in the germline V gene. Trimming shortened V by 2 bases and J by 8 bases, and 8 bases separated the two germline ends. The CDR3 totals 12 residues. With regard to this clone: Antigen unknown. The sequence runs out 3 residues before the end of the CDR3; the remainder is reconstructed from the germline J gene.

Measured with immunoSEQ multiplex PCR; TCRdb has only the in-frame clones, and not every one. The specimen's table records some 40,000 clones. The chain recombines TRBV5-1 with TRBJ2-1, with TRBD1 as a possible D gene (6 bases). Source material: blood buffy coat. This TCR was sampled from a woman aged 18-70 years with a cervical HPV16 infection that either progressed to CIN3+ or cleared (not recorded which). Here the CDR3 reads CASSLQGDEQFF. CDR3 DNA, as far as it was read: TGCGCCAGCAGCTTACAGGGCGATGAG. Filled out from reference TRBV5-1 and TRBJ2-1, the complete variable domain reads KAGVTQTPRYLIKTRGQQVTLSCSPISGHRSVSWYQQTPGQGLQFLFEYFSETQRNKGNFPGRFSGRQFSNSRSEMNVSTLELGDSALYLCASSLQGDEQFFGPGTRLTVL.